One and the same sample provided the 23 T cell receptor beta chains below, sequenced in a study of human T cells and chemical hapten exposure. Time point: pre-sensitization, week 0. The treatment denotes: therapeutic diphenylcyclopropenone sensitization with weekly scalp DPC. TCRdb analysed the RACE reads with MiXCR anew, one entry per CDR3 protein. Here the sample spans approximately 100,000 distinct CDR3 sequences, about 12% being singletons. The sequencing used whole blood, collected in connection with sensitization to the hapten diphenylcyclopropenone (DPC). These receptors all stem from a woman in her forties or fifties with alopecia areata. Some clones in this sample may be carry-over from other donors' samples.

The rearrangement joins TRBV5-4 to TRBJ2-5; D is unresolved. The germline V gene has CDR1 SGHNT and CDR2 YYREEE (reference sequence). The V end lost 1 base, the J end lost 1 base, and 8 bases lay between the germline ends. The CDR3 is 14 residues long. The CDR3 loop is CASSLYGAQETQYF. CDR3 nucleotides: TGTGCCAGCAGCTTGTACGGCGCCCAAGAGACCCAGTACTTC.

This chain joins TRBV5-1 and TRBJ2-2; D is unresolved. This CDR3 has 14 residues. V dropped 4 bases and J dropped 1 base, with 8 bases sitting between them. Germline values: CDR1 SGHRS, CDR2 YFSETQ. Written as DNA, the CDR3 is TGCGCCAGCAGCCTACGACAGAACACCGGGGAGCTGTTTTTT. Translating it yields CASSLRQNTGELFF.

J is TRBJ2-3 and V is TRBV20-1; D not resolved. CDR1 DFQATT and CDR2 SNEGSKA come from the germline V gene (reference sequence). V gave up 5 bases and J gave up 6 bases, with 9 bases separating them. This CDR3 has 11 amino acids. The CDR3, as DNA: TGCAGTGCTTCGCCCCCGGATACGCAGTATTTT. Amino acid sequence: CSASPPDTQYF.

This clonotype was seen at least ten times. The chain recombines TRBV5-4 with TRBJ2-1, with TRBD2 identical over 9 bases. CDR1 and CDR2 (germline): SGHNT, YYREEE (reference sequence). Unmatched junction bases numbered 5, after V lost 3 bases and J lost 1 base. This CDR3 has 16 amino acids. The CDR3 loop is CASSSGLAGSYNEQFF. In nucleotides, the CDR3 is TGTGCCAGCAGCTCAGGGCTAGCGGGGTCCTACAATGAGCAGTTCTTC. The full variable domain, completed using reference TRBV5-4 and TRBJ2-1, is ETGVTQSPTHLIKTRGQQVTLRCSSQSGHNTVSWYQQALGQGPQFIFQYYREEENGRGNFPPRFSGLQFPNYSSELNVNALELDDSALYLCASSSGLAGSYNEQFFGPGTRLTVL.

This chain joins TRBV4-3 and TRBJ2-2; D uncertain. Germline V gene sequence: CDR1 LGHNA, CDR2 YSLEER. V was trimmed by 3 bases and J by 7 bases, leaving 6 bases between them. This CDR3 is 12 amino acids long. The CDR3 DNA follows: TGCGCCAGCAGCCACATCTACGGGGAGCTGTTTTTT. As protein: CASSHIYGELFF.

This clonotype was seen at least ten times. The chain couples TRBV12-3 or TRBV12-4 to TRBJ2-7, with a possible D match to TRBD1 (7 bases). V was shortened by 5 bases and J by 2 bases, with 19 bases between the two germline ends. The CDR3 spans 16 residues. The CDR3 region is CASSPNRGGVAYEQYF. In nucleotides, the CDR3 is TGTGCCAGCAGTCCCAACAGGGGAGGAGTGGCCTACGAGCAGTACTTC.

The rearrangement links TRBV25-1 to TRBJ1-2; D unresolved. Germline V gene sequence: CDR1 MGHDK, CDR2 SYGVNS. This CDR3 contains 17 residues. Trimming pared 1 base from V and 2 bases from J, leaving 17 bases between. This chain's CDR3 is CASSESQGGGLNYGYTF. The DNA of the CDR3 is TGTGCCAGCAGTGAATCTCAAGGTGGCGGTCTCAACTATGGCTACACCTTC.

This clonotype was seen ten or more times. V is TRBV11-1 and J is TRBJ2-2; D is possibly TRBD2 (6 bases). Trimming pared 6 bases from V and 3 bases from J, leaving 14 bases between. The V gene's germline CDR1 is SGHAT and CDR2 FQDESV (reference sequence). The CDR3 extends over 15 amino acids. As DNA, the CDR3 is TGTGCCAGCAGTTCGGGACTTCTCTACACCGGGGAGCTGTTTTTT. As protein: CASSSGLLYTGELFF.

The sample holds many counts of this clonotype. The chain combines TRBV6-5 with TRBJ2-7; 11 nucleotides line up with TRBD1. The CDR3 contains 14 residues. Unmatched junction bases numbered 7, after V lost 2 bases and J lost 10 bases. CDR1 and CDR2 from the germline V gene are MNHEY and SVGAGI. CDR3 sequence (DNA): TGTGCCAGCAGTTACCCTGGACAGGGGGCGGTCCAGTACTTC. It translates to CASSYPGQGAVQYF.

This chain uses TRBV9 with TRBJ2-1; TRBD2 agrees at 11 bases. There are 15 residues in the CDR3. The J segment lost 2 bases and the V segment lost 5 bases, leaving 3 bases of the junction unmatched. Germline lookup yields CDR1 SGDLS and CDR2 YYNGEE. CDR3 protein: CASRGGLAAYNEQFF. As DNA, the CDR3 is TGTGCCAGCAGGGGGGGACTAGCGGCCTACAATGAGCAGTTCTTC.

The V and J genes are TRBV5-1 and TRBJ2-2, with D possibly matching TRBD1 (5 bases). Germline CDR1 SGHRS, CDR2 YFSETQ. CDR3 length equals 14 residues. V was cut by 1 base and J by 7 bases, with 11 bases left in between. The chain's CDR3 is CASSLFPQGGELFF. The CDR3 DNA follows: TGCGCCAGCAGCTTGTTTCCCCAGGGCGGGGAGCTGTTTTTT.

The rearrangement uses TRBV3-1 and TRBJ1-1; D remains ambiguous. The CDR3 sequence is 15 residues long. Germline assignment: CDR1 LGHDT and CDR2 YNNKEL (reference sequence). The V and J ends lost 0 bases and 0 bases respectively, with 8 bases between them. CDR3 in DNA: TGTGCCAGCAGCCAAGATTGGGTTTTGAACACTGAAGCTTTCTTT. Protein sequence: CASSQDWVLNTEAFF.

The J gene is TRBJ1-5, the V gene TRBV7-9; TRBD1 might be the D (5 bases). The germline CDR1 and CDR2 sequences are SEHNR and FQNEAQ (reference sequence). This CDR3 comprises 15 residues. V lost 2 bases and J lost 5, with 13 bases in between. The CDR3 sequence: CASSLSGDSYQPQHF. CDR3 bases: TGTGCCAGCAGCTTATCGGGTGACAGCTATCAGCCCCAGCATTTT.

This clonotype was observed a handful of times. The chain recombines TRBV6-1 with TRBJ2-4; TRBD1 or TRBD2 may be the D gene (7 bases each). The CDR3 spans 14 residues. Germline assignment: CDR1 MNHNS and CDR2 SASEGT. Trimming stripped 9 bases from V and 2 bases from J, with 14 bases between. Written as DNA, the CDR3 is TGTGCCAGTTACAGGGGAGGGACCAAAAACATTCAGTACTTC. This sequence encodes CASYRGGTKNIQYF.

This rearrangement joins TRBV7-6 to TRBJ2-5, with 8 positions matching TRBD2. The CDR3 has 14 amino acids. Trimming removed 6 bases from V and 5 bases from J; junction bases left unmatched: 8. Germline V gene sequence: CDR1 SGHVS, CDR2 FNYEAQ. CDR3 in DNA: TGTGCCAGCAGTAAAGCGGGAGAGGGCGAGACCCAGTACTTC. Its translation is CASSKAGEGETQYF.

The rearrangement links TRBV29-1 to TRBJ2-7, with 7 bases identical to TRBD2. There are 13 residues in the CDR3. The germline V gene encodes CDR1 SQVTM and CDR2 ANQGSEA. V lost 7 bases to trimming and J lost 4 bases; unmatched junction nucleotides: 10. CDR3 residues: CSAASGSTYEQYF. CDR3 nucleotides: TGCAGCGCAGCTAGCGGTTCGACTTACGAGCAGTACTTC.

This clonotype has just a few counts. This chain uses TRBV20-1 with TRBJ2-5, with D perhaps given as TRBD1 or TRBD2 (6 bases each). CDR3 size: 12 residues. Germline V CDR1 and CDR2: DFQATT, SNEGSKA (reference sequence). V was trimmed by 4 bases and J by 5 bases, leaving 11 bases between them. The CDR3 nucleotides read TGCAGTGCTATGAGGGGGAGGGAGACCCAGTACTTC. Its protein is CSAMRGRETQYF.

The J gene is TRBJ1-1, the V gene TRBV7-2; D gene ambiguous. The CDR3 runs to 16 residues. Trimming stripped 2 bases from V and 0 bases from J, with 13 bases between. CDR1 is SGHTA and CDR2 is FQGNSA in the germline V gene. DNA for the CDR3: TGTGCCAGCAGCTTAAGTTCCCAGTTCATGAACACTGAAGCTTTCTTT. The encoded protein is CASSLSSQFMNTEAFF.

The rearrangement joins TRBV20-1 to TRBJ1-5, with 9 positions matching TRBD1. The CDR3 is 13 residues long. Germline CDR1 is DFQATT and CDR2 is SNEGSKA (reference sequence). Trimming at V came to 6 bases and at J to 4 bases, leaving 4 bases not matched to a gene. CDR3 nucleotide sequence: TGCAGTGCAAACGGACAGGGGAATCAGCCCCAGCATTTT. Residues: CSANGQGNQPQHF.

The sample holds a few counts of this clonotype. V gene TRBV27 combines with J gene TRBJ2-7; 7 bases fit TRBD2. V lost 6 bases, J lost 6 bases, and 2 bases stayed unmatched. CDR3 length: 11 residues. Germline V lookup: CDR1 MNHEY, CDR2 SMNVEV (reference sequence). CDR3 nucleotides: TGTGCCAGCAGCCCGGGGGGCGAGCAGTACTTC. Protein product: CASSPGGEQYF.

This clonotype was counted only a few times. The gene calls are TRBV20-1 and TRBJ2-5; 9 bases align to TRBD2. Looked up from germline, CDR1 is DFQATT and CDR2 is SNEGSKA (reference sequence). V was pared by 2 bases and J by 5 bases, with 12 bases of the junction left unmatched. CDR3 size: 16 residues. The CDR3 loop is CSARKGTSRYYETQYF. Here the CDR3 DNA reads TGCAGTGCTAGAAAAGGGACTAGCCGCTATTACGAGACCCAGTACTTC.

This clonotype was seen a few times. The rearrangement uses TRBV18 and TRBJ1-1, with D uncertain. V lost 4 bases, J lost 1 base, and 16 bases lay in between. The germline CDR1 and CDR2 sequences are KGHSH and LQKENI. CDR3 length: 16 residues. The DNA for the CDR3 is TGTGCCAGCTCACTCGAGGAAGTGGCGGCGAACACTGAAGCTTTCTTT. This encodes CASSLEEVAANTEAFF.

This clonotype was found many times. This sequence joins TRBV28 and TRBJ2-5, with TRBD2 matching over 9 bases. Germline V lookup: CDR1 MDHEN, CDR2 SYDVKM. V gave up 4 bases and J gave up 4 bases; unmatched junction bases: 7. The CDR3 contains 15 residues. Here the CDR3 DNA reads TGTGCCAGCAGTTCCGCGGGGGGGCCCGGAGAGACCCAGTACTTC. It encodes CASSSAGGPGETQYF. The full variable domain, rest sourced from reference TRBV28 and TRBJ2-5, is DVKVTQSSRYLVKRTGEKVFLECVQDMDHENMFWYRQDPGLGLRLIYFSYDVKMKEKGDIPEGYSVSREKKERFSLILESASTNQTSMYLCASSSAGGPGETQYFGPGTRLLVL.